The present TCR beta chain was sequenced within a study of cytomegalovirus exposure and HLA in healthy donors. Broader study findings: Researchers catalogued approximately 170 TCR beta chains as cytomegalovirus-associated. Prior analysis indicated that the majority of TCR beta V segments exhibited productivity approximately 90% or approximately 30% of the time.

13 Jbeta primers and 60 Vbeta primers were used for the PCR. The table came from immunoSEQ multiplex PCR; TCRdb's copy has only in-frame clones and leaves some out. Of roughly 130,000 clones listed, more than 55% are singletons. Trimming removed 5 bases from V and 4 bases from J, with 14 bases in between. Germline V CDR1 and CDR2: SGHTA, FQGNSA. The CDR3 is 14 residues long. In the case of this clone: Antigen: not known.

This sequence was found in a man aged 18 to 30 in good health and CMV-seronegative. This chain links TRBV7-2 with TRBJ1-2; perhaps TRBD1 as D (5 bases). What was sequenced was PBMCs. The CDR3 sequence: CASSLDGRGYGYTF. CDR3 DNA: TGTGCCAGCAGCCTAGACGGGAGGGGCTATGGCTACACCTTC.